This T cell receptor (beta chain) stems from a study of cytomegalovirus exposure and HLA in healthy donors. Overall study results and limits: Presence/absence comparisons presumed near-even sequencing depth among donors.

It was healthy bone marrow donors who served as donors. The study ran its PCR with 60 Vbeta and 13 Jbeta primers. In the original workflow: An analysis that came later counted approximately 76 million unique TCR beta chains, about 10 million shared. The data were produced by immunoSEQ multiplex PCR, yet TCRdb's version contains in-frame clones alone and is incomplete. The V and J calls and clone size are taken from that table; D and trimming were inferred from the DNA. Seen here are over 150,000 clones, about four fifths observed once, and the top ten hold 1%. V was pared by 5 bases and J by 6 bases, with 7 bases between. Germline V CDR1 and CDR2: SEHNR, FQNEAQ (reference sequence). The CDR3 length is 12 residues. Regarding this clone: Its target is unknown.

The clonotype was recovered from a woman aged 45-65 years in good health and CMV-seropositive. Sequenced: PBMCs. This chain links TRBV7-9 with TRBJ2-2; D is unclear. The CDR3 region is CASSPTPGELFF. The CDR3 coding sequence is TGTGCCAGCAGCCCTACCCCCGGGGAGCTGTTTTTT. The complete variable domain, with remaining parts taken from reference TRBV7-9 and TRBJ2-2, reads DTGVSQNPRHKITKRGQNVTFRCDPISEHNRLYWYRQTLGQGPEFLTYFQNEAQLEKSRLLSDRFSAERPKGSFSTLEIQRTEQGDSAMYLCASSPTPGELFFGEGSRLTVL.